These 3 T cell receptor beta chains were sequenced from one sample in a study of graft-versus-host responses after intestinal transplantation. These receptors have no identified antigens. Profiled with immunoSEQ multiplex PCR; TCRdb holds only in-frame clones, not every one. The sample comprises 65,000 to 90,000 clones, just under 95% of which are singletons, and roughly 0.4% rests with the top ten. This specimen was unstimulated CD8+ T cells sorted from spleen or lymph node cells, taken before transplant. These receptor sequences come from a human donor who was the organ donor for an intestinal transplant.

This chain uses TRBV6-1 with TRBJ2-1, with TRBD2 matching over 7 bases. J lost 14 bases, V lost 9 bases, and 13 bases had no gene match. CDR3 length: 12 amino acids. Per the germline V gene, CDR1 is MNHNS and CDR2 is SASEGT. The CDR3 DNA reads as TGTGCCAGTCGGGTCACTCTGGGGAGGGAGTTCTTC. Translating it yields CASRVTLGREFF.

The CDR3 protein is CASSQEIQDQPQHF. In DNA, the CDR3 is TGCGCCAGCAGCCAAGAGATTCAGGATCAGCCCCAGCATTTT. The V and J genes are TRBV4-1 and TRBJ1-5, with no clear D. The CDR3 extends over 14 amino acids. Trimming stripped 0 bases from V and 5 bases from J, with 8 bases between. Germline V gives CDR1 MGHRA, CDR2 YSYEKL.

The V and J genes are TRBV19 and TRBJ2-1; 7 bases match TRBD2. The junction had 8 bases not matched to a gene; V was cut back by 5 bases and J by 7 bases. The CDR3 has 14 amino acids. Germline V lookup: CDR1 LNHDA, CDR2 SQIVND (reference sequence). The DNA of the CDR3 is TGTGCCAGTAGTTTCGGCGGGGGAGGTAATGAGCAGTTCTTC. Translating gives CASSFGGGGNEQFF.